This T cell receptor (beta chain) stems from a study of blood T cell repertoires in COVID-19. Overall study: COVID-19 samples, acute and convalescent, were from the United States, Italy and Spain. The analysed material was cDNA or gDNA that came from T cells, B-cell-depleted T cells, or PBMCs.

In the authors' workflow: For nucleated cells, counts were estimated from reference gene primer amplification. The data were produced by immunoSEQ multiplex PCR, yet TCRdb's version contains in-frame clones alone and is incomplete. V and J calls and clone size are as listed in that table; D and trimming were resolved from the DNA. Of fewer than 250,000 clones in the sample, 65% to 80% are singletons; the top ten hold roughly 12%. Sample: peripheral blood. This sequence originates from a woman aged 50 to 60 with acute or convalescent COVID-19.

This CDR3 reads CASSASSSYNSPLHF. The CDR3 DNA is TGTGCCAGCAGCGCTTCCAGCTCCTATAATTCACCCCTCCACTTT. The chain combines TRBV9 with TRBJ1-6, with unresolved D. The length of the CDR3 is 15 residues. CDR1 is SGDLS, CDR2 YYNGEE, per germline. V lost 3 bases and J 0 bases, leaving 7 bases between the germline ends.